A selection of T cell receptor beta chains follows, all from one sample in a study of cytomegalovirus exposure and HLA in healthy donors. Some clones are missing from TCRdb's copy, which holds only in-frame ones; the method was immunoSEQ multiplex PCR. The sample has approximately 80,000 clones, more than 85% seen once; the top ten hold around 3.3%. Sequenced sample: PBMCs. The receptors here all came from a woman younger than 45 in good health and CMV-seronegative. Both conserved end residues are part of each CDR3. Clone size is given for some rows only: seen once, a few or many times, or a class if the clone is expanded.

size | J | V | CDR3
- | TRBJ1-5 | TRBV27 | CASSLTYQSNQPQHF
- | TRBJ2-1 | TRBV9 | CASNAGTIINEQFF
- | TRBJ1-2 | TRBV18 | CASSLTGANYGYTF
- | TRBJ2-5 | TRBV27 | CASSLEARGETQYF
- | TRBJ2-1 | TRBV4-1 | CASRGLEFNEQFF
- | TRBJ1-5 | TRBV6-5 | CASKDRVQPQHF
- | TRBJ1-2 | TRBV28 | CASSSRGGGQLRGYTF
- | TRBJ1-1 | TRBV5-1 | CASSNGQGGDEAFF
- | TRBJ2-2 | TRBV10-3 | CAISNLQGTGELFF
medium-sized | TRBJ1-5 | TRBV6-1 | CASSEAGGNQPQHF
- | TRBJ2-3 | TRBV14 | CASSQQLPPTDTQYF
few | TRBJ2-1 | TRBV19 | CASRDTGTGGLNEQFF
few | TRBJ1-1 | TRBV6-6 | CASSPRGPVTEAFF
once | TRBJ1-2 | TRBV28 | CASSSPQQGSRFGYTF
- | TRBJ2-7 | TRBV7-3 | CASSPGTGTGVAEQYF
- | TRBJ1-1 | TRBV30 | CAWSGWTGRTTEAFF
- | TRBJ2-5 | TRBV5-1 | CASSFSETQYF
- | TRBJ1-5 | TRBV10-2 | CASSEPDRGGSQPQHF
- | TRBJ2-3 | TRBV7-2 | CASSLGQGALNTQYF
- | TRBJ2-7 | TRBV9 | CASSATGSYEQYF
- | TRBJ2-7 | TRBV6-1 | CASKDAGGYEQYF
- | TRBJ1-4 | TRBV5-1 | CASSPGTAATNEKLFF